Below, 22 T cell receptor beta chains from the same sample are listed, as sequenced in a study of Graves' ophthalmopathy and Graves' hyperthyroidism. The study amplified TCR beta CDR3 regions using RNA transcripts. The workflow started with a first-round RT-PCR run with HTBI primers and then moved on to a second-round multiplex PCR. TCRdb passed the multiplex PCR reads through MiXCR, listing each CDR3 protein once. The sample records some 240,000 distinct CDR3 sequences, 45% to 55% being singletons. What was sequenced was peripheral blood. The receptors originated from an adult man with Graves' ophthalmopathy.

This clonotype was counted many times. This chain joins TRBV24-1 and TRBJ2-5; TRBD2 agrees at 13 bases. Trimming removed 3 bases from V and 5 bases from J; junction bases left unmatched: 11. There are 18 residues in the CDR3. The germline V gene has CDR1 KGHDR and CDR2 SFDVKD. This chain's CDR3 is CATSDQGTSGAPRETQYF. CDR3 in DNA: TGTGCCACCAGTGATCAAGGGACTAGCGGGGCACCCAGGGAGACCCAGTACTTC.

This clonotype was detected only once. This rearrangement joins TRBV7-9 to TRBJ1-1, with TRBD1 as a possible D gene (5 bases). The CDR3 covers 12 residues. Looked up from germline, CDR1 is SEHNR and CDR2 is FQNEAQ (reference sequence). Trimming stripped 5 bases from V and 8 bases from J, with 12 bases between. The CDR3 spells CASSRDSLEAFF. CDR3 bases: TGTGCCAGCAGCCGAGACAGTTTAGAAGCTTTCTTT.

This clonotype was recorded a few times. The chain is built from TRBV15 and TRBJ2-7; 8 bases are a match to TRBD2. The CDR3 sequence is 16 residues long. J gave up 3 bases and V 6 bases, and 13 bases lay outside the gene matches. CDR1 LNHNV and CDR2 YYDKDF come from the germline V gene (reference sequence). This chain's CDR3 is CATSKPSRGGDYEQYF. The CDR3, as DNA: TGTGCCACCAGTAAACCCTCCCGGGGGGGAGACTACGAGCAGTACTTC.

The chain couples TRBV12-3 or TRBV12-4 to TRBJ1-3, with D possibly TRBD1 on 5 matching bases. This CDR3 has 15 amino acids. The V gene lost 5 bases and the J gene lost 3 bases, with 14 bases spanning the gap. Here the CDR3 DNA reads TGTGCCAGCAGTCCTTTGGGAGGGGTTGGAAACACCATATATTTT. Amino acid sequence: CASSPLGGVGNTIYF.

This chain connects TRBV6-4 to TRBJ1-5; no clear D gene. Germline CDR1 and CDR2: MRHNA and SNTAGT. Trimming took 4 bases from V and 5 from J, leaving 12 bases between them. The CDR3 is made up of 14 amino acids. The CDR3 DNA is TGTGCCAGCAGTGGGGTGGGTTGGGATCAGCCCCAGCATTTT. Its translation is CASSGVGWDQPQHF.

This clonotype was picked up a small number of times. The chain carries TRBV27 and TRBJ2-5; D not certain. V lost 4 bases to trimming and J lost 2 bases, with 8 bases between them. This CDR3 is built from 13 residues. From germline, CDR1 is MNHEY and CDR2 SMNVEV (reference sequence). CDR3 sequence reads: CASSSHGQETQYF. The CDR3 region has the DNA TGTGCCAGCAGTTCACATGGGCAAGAGACCCAGTACTTC.

This clonotype was observed a handful of times. V and J are TRBV7-9 and TRBJ2-5; D is ambiguous. Trimming left V 2 bases short and J 2 bases short, with 9 bases between. Germline values: CDR1 SEHNR, CDR2 FQNEAQ (reference sequence). CDR3 size: 14 residues. CDR3 DNA sequence: TGTGCCAGCAGCTTACAGTATGTGCAAGAGACCCAGTACTTC. Residues: CASSLQYVQETQYF.

The chain has TRBV28 and TRBJ1-6, with D possibly TRBD1 on 6 matching bases. Deletions cut 11 bases from V and 5 bases from J, with 13 bases between. CDR1 is MDHEN, CDR2 SYDVKM, per germline. The CDR3 is 13 amino acids. In DNA form, the CDR3 reads TGTGCCCAGGGAGGGACACATAATTCACCCCTCCACTTT. Translating it yields CAQGGTHNSPLHF. Together with reference TRBV28 and TRBJ1-6, the CDR3 gives the full variable domain: DVKVTQSSRYLVKRTGEKVFLECVQDMDHENMFWYRQDPGLGLRLIYFSYDVKMKEKGDIPEGYSVSREKKERFSLILESASTNQTSMYLCAQGGTHNSPLHFGNGTRLTVT.

The chain couples TRBV2 to TRBJ2-5; 8 bases fit TRBD2. The CDR3 covers 17 residues. V trimming: 6 bases; J trimming: 7 bases; junction bases outside the gene matches: 19. Germline values: CDR1 SNHLY, CDR2 FYNNEI. Here the CDR3 reads CASSLGRGTSRLVTQYF. In DNA, the CDR3 is TGTGCCAGCAGCTTAGGAAGGGGGACTAGTCGGTTGGTGACCCAGTACTTC.

A few counts support this clonotype. The chain is built from TRBV9 and TRBJ1-2; TRBD1 might be the D (6 bases). This CDR3 has 14 residues. CDR1 SGDLS and CDR2 YYNGEE come from the germline V gene. V was clipped by 0 bases and J by 5 bases, with 11 bases between them. This chain's CDR3 is CASSVEGRGYGYTF. DNA of the CDR3: TGTGCCAGCAGCGTAGAGGGCAGGGGATATGGCTACACCTTC. Complete variable domain (other parts from reference TRBV9 and TRBJ1-2): DSGVTQTPKHLITATGQRVTLRCSPRSGDLSVYWYQQSLDQGLQFLIQYYNGEERAKGNILERFSAQQFPDLHSELNLSSLELGDSALYFCASSVEGRGYGYTFGSGTRLTVV.

The rearrangement uses TRBV2 and TRBJ1-4, with a tentative D call TRBD1 (5 bases). V lost 4 bases and J 7 bases, leaving 10 bases between the germline ends. This CDR3 contains 13 residues. Looked up from germline, CDR1 is SNHLY and CDR2 is FYNNEI. The CDR3, as DNA: TGTGCCAGCAGTGTACAGGCCTCTGAAAAACTGTTTTTT. Protein product: CASSVQASEKLFF. The full variable domain, in which reference TRBV2 and TRBJ1-4 provide the parts outside the CDR3, is EPEVTQTPSHQVTQMGQEVILRCVPISNHLYFYWYRQILGQKVEFLVSFYNNEISEKSEIFDDQFSVERPDGSNFTLKIRSTKLEDSAMYFCASSVQASEKLFFGSGTQLSVL.

This clonotype was counted only a few times. The chain is built from TRBV7-6 and TRBJ1-4; D gene ambiguous. This CDR3 has 16 residues. The V gene lost 3 bases and the J gene lost 0 bases, with 11 bases spanning the gap. Per germline, CDR1 SGHVS and CDR2 FNYEAQ. The CDR3 DNA reads as TGTGCCAGCAGCTTGGAAGCAACAACAACTAATGAAAAACTGTTTTTT. This translates into CASSLEATTTNEKLFF. Full variable domain (remainder filled in from reference TRBV7-6 and TRBJ1-4): GAGVSQSPRYKVTKRGQDVALRCDPISGHVSLYWYRQALGQGPEFLTYFNYEAQQDKSGLPNDRFSAERPEGSISTLTIQRTEQRDSAMYRCASSLEATTTNEKLFFGSGTQLSVL.

In its sample, this clonotype was seen a few times. J is TRBJ2-7 and V is TRBV15, with D possibly matching TRBD1 (7 bases). V lost 5 bases and J 4 bases, leaving 18 bases between the germline ends. The CDR3 extends over 15 amino acids. Per the germline V gene, CDR1 is LNHNV and CDR2 is YYDKDF (reference sequence). As DNA, the CDR3 is TGTGCCACCAGCCCAGGGGGGCCTAGGTCTTACGAGCAGTACTTC. This translates into CATSPGGPRSYEQYF. Looking up the rest from reference TRBV15 and TRBJ2-7 gives the full variable domain: DAMVIQNPRYQVTQFGKPVTLSCSQTLNHNVMYWYQQKSSQAPKLLFHYYDKDFNNEADTPDNFQSRRPNTSFCFLDIRSPGLGDTAMYLCATSPGGPRSYEQYFGPGTRLTVT.

J is TRBJ2-7 and V is TRBV20-1; D might be TRBD1 (5 bases). The germline CDR1 and CDR2 sequences are DFQATT and SNEGSKA (reference sequence). Trimming took off 5 bases at V and 10 bases at J, with 15 bases between the two ends. The CDR3 has 11 amino acids. The CDR3 region has the DNA TGCAGTGCTTGCAGGGTTCCGGATCAGTACTTC. It specifies CSACRVPDQYF.

The chain uses TRBV10-3 and TRBJ1-1; D remains unclear. The length of the CDR3 is 13 residues. In germline, CDR1 is ENHRY, CDR2 SYGVKD. V was pared by 7 bases and J by 3 bases, with 12 bases between. CDR3 coding DNA: TGTGCCATCACCCCACGACCGGACACTGAAGCTTTCTTT. It is translated as CAITPRPDTEAFF.

This clonotype was seen many times. This chain uses TRBV10-2 with TRBJ2-5; D might be TRBD1 (5 bases). The CDR3 runs to 13 residues. Trimming pared 6 bases from V and 5 bases from J, leaving 13 bases between. The germline gives CDR1 WSHSY, CDR2 SAAADI. The CDR3 coding sequence is TGCGCCAGCAGAGAGACAGTTCAGGAGACCCAGTACTTC. This gives the protein CASRETVQETQYF.

The CDR3 DNA follows: TGCGCCAGCAGCCTGATACAAACAGGGGGCAGAGGGGAGACCCAGTACTTC. This encodes CASSLIQTGGRGETQYF. This sequence joins TRBV5-1 and TRBJ2-5; the match to TRBD1 covers 9 bases. Germline V gene data show CDR1 as SGHRS and CDR2 as YFSETQ. This CDR3 region has 17 residues. J was trimmed by 5 bases and V by 4 bases; bases with no gene match: 15. The entire variable domain, with the rest obtained from reference TRBV5-1 and TRBJ2-5, is as follows: KAGVTQTPRYLIKTRGQQVTLSCSPISGHRSVSWYQQTPGQGLQFLFEYFSETQRNKGNFPGRFSGRQFSNSRSEMNVSTLELGDSALYLCASSLIQTGGRGETQYFGPGTRLLVL.

This clonotype came up a few times. This chain links TRBV3-1 with TRBJ1-2; D is ambiguous. V dropped 0 bases and J dropped 14 bases, with 10 bases sitting between them. The germline gives CDR1 LGHDT, CDR2 YNNKEL (reference sequence). The length of the CDR3 is 11 residues. The CDR3 loop reads CASSQDTARTF. As DNA, the CDR3 is TGTGCCAGCAGCCAAGATACTGCGCGGACCTTC.

This clonotype was recorded many times. The chain is built from TRBV29-1 and TRBJ1-1, with D unclear. The V end lost 6 bases, the J end lost 1 base, and 6 bases lay between the germline ends. Germline V gives CDR1 SQVTM, CDR2 ANQGSEA. This CDR3 has 11 residues. CDR3 nucleotides: TGCAGCGTGGTAAAGAACACTGAAGCTTTCTTT. It encodes CSVVKNTEAFF.

On this clonotype itself: This may be a read error: a much more frequent sequence differs by one nucleotide. CDR3 sequence: CVSSPDKNYGYTF. The CDR3 DNA sequence: TGTGTCAGCAGCCCGGACAAGAACTATGGCTACACCTTC. The rearrangement uses TRBV7-8 and TRBJ1-2, with a tentative D call TRBD1 (5 bases). The germline V gene has CDR1 SGHVS and CDR2 FQNEAQ. The CDR3 sequence is 13 residues long.

In its sample, this clonotype was seen many times. The CDR3 loop is CASSPQTGYQHF. The CDR3 DNA is TGTGCCAGCAGTCCGCAGACAGGTTACCAGCATTTT. The genes are TRBV12-3 or TRBV12-4 and TRBJ1-5; possibly TRBD1 for D (6 bases). This CDR3 is 12 amino acids long. V dropped 5 bases and J dropped 12 bases, with 14 bases sitting between them.

The CDR3 nucleotides are TGTGCCAGCAGTGAATTGGCTTTGAGCTCCTACGAGCAGTACTTC. Its translation: CASSELALSSYEQYF. The genes are TRBV2 and TRBJ2-7; D remains ambiguous. V was clipped by 2 bases and J by 0 bases, with 11 bases between them. Germline-derived CDR1 and CDR2 are SNHLY and FYNNEI. This CDR3 region has 15 residues.